These T cell receptor beta chains were read from a single sample in a study of cytomegalovirus exposure and HLA in healthy donors. The data were produced by immunoSEQ multiplex PCR, yet TCRdb's version contains in-frame clones alone and is incomplete. The sample lists more than 45,000 clones, roughly nine tenths seen once, with over 2% in the top ten. Sequencing was done on a sample of PBMCs. The receptor set was obtained from a woman aged 25 to 45 in good health and CMV-seronegative. The CDR3 runs from the conserved cysteine through the conserved F or W. A D gene is named only where the DNA matches it firmly. Some rows mark clone size as missing; the rest say once, few, many or name a class of expanded clone.

v_call	j_call	d_call	clone_size	cdr3_nt	cdr3_aa
TRBV28	TRBJ2-7	NA	NA	TGTGCCAGCAGGACTAACGGGGAAGGTAATTACGAGCAGTACTTC	CASRTNGEGNYEQYF
TRBV28	TRBJ2-3	TRBD2	once	TGTGCCAGCAGTTTAGAACTAGCGGGAGATACGCAGTATTTT	CASSLELAGDTQYF
TRBV4-3	TRBJ2-7	TRBD2	few	TGCGCCAGCAGCCAAGGGGTCCAGTGGCGGGAGGAATCAAACTACGAGCAGTACTTC	CASSQGVQWREESNYEQYF
TRBV7-9	TRBJ2-7	NA	NA	TGTGCCAGCAGCCCTACAGGGTCGGGAGGACGGTACTTC	CASSPTGSGGRYF
TRBV5-6	TRBJ1-2	TRBD1	NA	TGTGCCAGCAGCTTTGAACTCGACAGGGGCGACTATGGCTACACCTTC	CASSFELDRGDYGYTF
TRBV7-6	TRBJ2-7	TRBD1	NA	TGTGCCAGCAGCCCGACAGGGATCTCTCCCCCTTTGGAGCAGTACTTC	CASSPTGISPPLEQYF
TRBV11-3	TRBJ2-7	NA	NA	TGTGCCAGCATCCCCGACCGGGACTCCTACGAGCAGTACTTC	CASIPDRDSYEQYF
TRBV11-1	TRBJ2-3	NA	NA	TGTGCCAGCAGCTTAGAGTTATCCGGGAGTGGTACAGATACGCAGTATTTT	CASSLELSGSGTDTQYF
TRBV27	TRBJ2-3	TRBD2	NA	TGTGCCAGCAGTTTAGGCGTCGTAGCGGGATGGGATACGCAGTATTTT	CASSLGVVAGWDTQYF
TRBV21-1	TRBJ2-7	NA	NA	TGTGCCAGCACCCCGGGACAACCCTACGAGCAGTACTTC	CASTPGQPYEQYF
TRBV28	TRBJ2-4	NA	NA	TGTGCCAGCAGCCGGGAGTTAGCCAAAAACATTCAGTACTTC	CASSRELAKNIQYF
TRBV28	TRBJ1-4	NA	NA	TGTGCCAGCAGTTTCGGGGGGGCAACTAATGAAAAACTGTTTTTT	CASSFGGATNEKLFF
TRBV9	TRBJ1-1	NA	NA	TGTGCCAGCAGCGTAGGCACTATCGGGGCTGAAGCTTTCTTT	CASSVGTIGAEAFF
TRBV27	TRBJ2-7	TRBD1	NA	TGTGCCAGCAGTTCCCAACAACCTGGACAGGGGCCCTACGAGCAGTACTTC	CASSSQQPGQGPYEQYF
TRBV19	TRBJ2-3	TRBD2	NA	TGTGCCAGTAGGGGGACTAGACTCCCAAGCGATACGCAGTATTTT	CASRGTRLPSDTQYF